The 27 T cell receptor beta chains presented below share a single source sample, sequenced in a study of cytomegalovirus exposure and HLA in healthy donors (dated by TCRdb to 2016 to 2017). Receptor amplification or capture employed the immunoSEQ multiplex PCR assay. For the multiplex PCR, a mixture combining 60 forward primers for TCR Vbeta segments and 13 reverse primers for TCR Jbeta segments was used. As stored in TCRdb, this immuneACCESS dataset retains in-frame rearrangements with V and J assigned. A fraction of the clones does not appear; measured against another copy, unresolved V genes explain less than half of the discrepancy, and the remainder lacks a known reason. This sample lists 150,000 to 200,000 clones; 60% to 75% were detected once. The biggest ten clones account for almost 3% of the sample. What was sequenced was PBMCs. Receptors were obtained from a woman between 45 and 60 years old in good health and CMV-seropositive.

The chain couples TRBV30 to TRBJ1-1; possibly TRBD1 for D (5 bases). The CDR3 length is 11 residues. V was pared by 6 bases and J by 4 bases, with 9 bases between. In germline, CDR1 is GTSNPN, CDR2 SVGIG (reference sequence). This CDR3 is CACSGLTEAFF. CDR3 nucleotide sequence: TGTGCCTGCTCAGGGCTCACTGAAGCTTTCTTT.

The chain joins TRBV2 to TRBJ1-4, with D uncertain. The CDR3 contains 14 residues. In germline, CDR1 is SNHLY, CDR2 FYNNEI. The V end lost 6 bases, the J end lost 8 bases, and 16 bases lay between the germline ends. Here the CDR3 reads CASSGESRREKLFF. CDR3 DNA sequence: TGTGCCAGCAGCGGGGAGTCGAGGAGGGAAAAACTGTTTTTT. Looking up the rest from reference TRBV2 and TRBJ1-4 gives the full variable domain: EPEVTQTPSHQVTQMGQEVILRCVPISNHLYFYWYRQILGQKVEFLVSFYNNEISEKSEIFDDQFSVERPDGSNFTLKIRSTKLEDSAMYFCASSGESRREKLFFGSGTQLSVL.

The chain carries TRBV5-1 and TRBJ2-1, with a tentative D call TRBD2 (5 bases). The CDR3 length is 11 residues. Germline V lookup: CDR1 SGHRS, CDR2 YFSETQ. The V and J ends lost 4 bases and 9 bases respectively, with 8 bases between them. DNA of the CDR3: TGCGCCAGCAGCGAGGGAAGTGAGCAGTTCTTC. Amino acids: CASSEGSEQFF. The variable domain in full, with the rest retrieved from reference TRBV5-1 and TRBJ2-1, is KAGVTQTPRYLIKTRGQQVTLSCSPISGHRSVSWYQQTPGQGLQFLFEYFSETQRNKGNFPGRFSGRQFSNSRSEMNVSTLELGDSALYLCASSEGSEQFFGPGTRLTVL.

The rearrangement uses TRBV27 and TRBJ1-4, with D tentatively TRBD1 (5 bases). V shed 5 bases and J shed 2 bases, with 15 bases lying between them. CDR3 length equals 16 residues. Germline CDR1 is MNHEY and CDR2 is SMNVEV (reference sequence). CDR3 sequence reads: CASSHLAGRTNEKLFF. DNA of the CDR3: TGTGCCAGCAGTCATCTGGCAGGGCGGACTAATGAAAAACTGTTTTTT.

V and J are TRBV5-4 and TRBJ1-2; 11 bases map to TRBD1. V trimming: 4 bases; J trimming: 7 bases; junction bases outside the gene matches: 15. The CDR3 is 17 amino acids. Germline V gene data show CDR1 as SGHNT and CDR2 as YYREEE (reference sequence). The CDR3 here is CASSPANPGQGASGYTF. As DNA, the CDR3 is TGTGCCAGCAGCCCAGCTAACCCTGGACAGGGGGCTTCTGGCTACACCTTC.

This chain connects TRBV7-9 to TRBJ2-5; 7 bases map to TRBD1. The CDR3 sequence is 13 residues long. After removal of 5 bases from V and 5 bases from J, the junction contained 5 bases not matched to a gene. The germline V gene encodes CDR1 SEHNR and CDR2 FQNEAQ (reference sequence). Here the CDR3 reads CASSQDRWETQYF. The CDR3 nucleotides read TGTGCCAGCAGCCAGGACAGGTGGGAGACCCAGTACTTC.

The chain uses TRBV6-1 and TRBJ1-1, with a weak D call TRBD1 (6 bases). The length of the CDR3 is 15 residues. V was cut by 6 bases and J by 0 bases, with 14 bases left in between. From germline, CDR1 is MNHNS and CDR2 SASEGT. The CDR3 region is CASSLPQGVNTEAFF. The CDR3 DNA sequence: TGTGCCAGCAGCTTACCACAGGGCGTGAACACTGAAGCTTTCTTT.

Written as DNA, the CDR3 is TGTGCCAGCAGTTACATCGGGACAGGGAGTACAGCTTTCTTT. It yields the protein CASSYIGTGSTAFF. The chain couples TRBV6-5 to TRBJ1-1; 9 bases map to TRBD1. V trimming: 2 bases; J trimming: 10 bases; junction bases outside the gene matches: 8. This CDR3 spans 14 amino acids. Germline assignment: CDR1 MNHEY and CDR2 SVGAGI.

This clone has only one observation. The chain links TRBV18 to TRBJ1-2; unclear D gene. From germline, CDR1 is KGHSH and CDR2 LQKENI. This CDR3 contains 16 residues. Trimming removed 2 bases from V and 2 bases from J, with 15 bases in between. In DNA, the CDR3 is TGTGCCAGCTCACCAGCCGGGTCTCAGAAGAACTATGGCTACACCTTC. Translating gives CASSPAGSQKNYGYTF. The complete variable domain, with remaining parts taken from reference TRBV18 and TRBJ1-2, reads NAGVMQNPRHLVRRRGQEARLRCSPMKGHSHVYWYRQLPEEGLKFMVYLQKENIIDESGMPKERFSAEFPKEGPSILRIQQVVRGDSAAYFCASSPAGSQKNYGYTFGSGTRLTVV.

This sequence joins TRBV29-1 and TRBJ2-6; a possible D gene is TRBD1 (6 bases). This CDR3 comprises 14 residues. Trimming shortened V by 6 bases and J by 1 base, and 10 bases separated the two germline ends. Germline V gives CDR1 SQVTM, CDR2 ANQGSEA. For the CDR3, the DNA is TGCAGCGTAGATCAGGGGTCTGGGGCCAACGTCCTGACTTTC. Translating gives CSVDQGSGANVLTF. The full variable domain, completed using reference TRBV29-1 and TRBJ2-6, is SAVISQKPSRDICQRGTSLTIQCQVDSQVTMMFWYRQQPGQSLTLIATANQGSEATYESGFVIDKFPISRPNLTFSTLTVSNMSPEDSSIYLCSVDQGSGANVLTFGAGSRLTVL.

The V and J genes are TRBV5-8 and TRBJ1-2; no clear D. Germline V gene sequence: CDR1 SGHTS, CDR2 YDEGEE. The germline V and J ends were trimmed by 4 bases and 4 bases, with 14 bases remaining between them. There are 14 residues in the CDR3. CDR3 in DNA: TGTGCCAGCAGCCGTCGGGAGGGTTCCTATGGCTACACCTTC. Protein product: CASSRREGSYGYTF.

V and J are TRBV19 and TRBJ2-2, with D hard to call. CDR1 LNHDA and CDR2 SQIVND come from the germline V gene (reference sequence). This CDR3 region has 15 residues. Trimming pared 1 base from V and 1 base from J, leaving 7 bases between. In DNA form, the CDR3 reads TGTGCCAGTAGTATAGGGCTGAAGAACACCGGGGAGCTGTTTTTT. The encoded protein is CASSIGLKNTGELFF.

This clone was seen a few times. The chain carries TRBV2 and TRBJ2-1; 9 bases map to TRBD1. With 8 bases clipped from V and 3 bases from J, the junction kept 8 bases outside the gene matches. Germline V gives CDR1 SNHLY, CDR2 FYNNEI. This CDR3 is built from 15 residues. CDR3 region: CASSRTGDYYNEQFF. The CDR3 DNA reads TGTGCCAGCTCCCGGACAGGGGACTACTACAATGAGCAGTTCTTC.

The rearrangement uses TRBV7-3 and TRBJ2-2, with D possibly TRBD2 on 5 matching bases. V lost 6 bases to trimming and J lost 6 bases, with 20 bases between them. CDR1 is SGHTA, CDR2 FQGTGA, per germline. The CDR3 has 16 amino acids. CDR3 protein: CASSKTRGTQSGELFF. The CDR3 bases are TGTGCCAGCAGTAAGACACGGGGTACTCAGTCCGGGGAGCTGTTTTTT.

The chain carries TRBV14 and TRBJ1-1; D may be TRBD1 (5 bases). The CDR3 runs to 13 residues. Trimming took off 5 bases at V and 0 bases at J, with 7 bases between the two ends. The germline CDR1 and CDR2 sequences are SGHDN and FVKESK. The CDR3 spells CASSEDMNTEAFF. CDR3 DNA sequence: TGTGCCAGCAGCGAGGACATGAACACTGAAGCTTTCTTT.

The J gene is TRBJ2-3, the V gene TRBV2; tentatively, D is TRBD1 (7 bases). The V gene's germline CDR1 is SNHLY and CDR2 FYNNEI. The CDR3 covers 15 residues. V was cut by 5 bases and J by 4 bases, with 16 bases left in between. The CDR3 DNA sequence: TGTGCCAGCAGTATAGGGGGCTCGGGGGCAGATACGCAGTATTTT. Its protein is CASSIGGSGADTQYF.

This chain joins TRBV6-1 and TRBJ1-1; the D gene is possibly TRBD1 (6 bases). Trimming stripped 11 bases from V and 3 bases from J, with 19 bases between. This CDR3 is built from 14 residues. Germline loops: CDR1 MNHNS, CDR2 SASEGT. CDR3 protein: CAGRTEGFDTEAFF. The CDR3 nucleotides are TGTGCCGGTCGGACAGAGGGGTTTGACACTGAAGCTTTCTTT.

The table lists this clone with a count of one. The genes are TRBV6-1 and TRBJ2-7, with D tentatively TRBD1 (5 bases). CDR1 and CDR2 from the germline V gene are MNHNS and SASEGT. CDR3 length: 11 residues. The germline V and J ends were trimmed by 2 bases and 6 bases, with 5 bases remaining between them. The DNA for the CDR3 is TGTGCCAGCAGTGAACAGGGCGAGCAGTACTTC. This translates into CASSEQGEQYF.

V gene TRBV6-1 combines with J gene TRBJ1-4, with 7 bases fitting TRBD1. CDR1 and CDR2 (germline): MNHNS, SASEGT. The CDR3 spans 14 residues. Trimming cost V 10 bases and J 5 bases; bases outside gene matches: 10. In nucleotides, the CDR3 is TGTGCCAATCTAAGGACAGGCAAGAATGAAAAACTGTTTTTT. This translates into CANLRTGKNEKLFF.

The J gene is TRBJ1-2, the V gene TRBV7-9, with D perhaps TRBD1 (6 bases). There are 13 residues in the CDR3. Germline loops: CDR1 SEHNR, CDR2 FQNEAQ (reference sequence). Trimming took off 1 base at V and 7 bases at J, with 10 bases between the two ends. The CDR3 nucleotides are TGTGCCAGCAGCTTAGGACAGGTGGTTGGCTACACCTTC. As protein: CASSLGQVVGYTF.

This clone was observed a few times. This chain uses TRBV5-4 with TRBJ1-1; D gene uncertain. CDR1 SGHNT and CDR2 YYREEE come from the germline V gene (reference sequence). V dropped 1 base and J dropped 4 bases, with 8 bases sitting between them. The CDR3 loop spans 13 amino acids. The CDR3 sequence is CASSLLGRTEAFF. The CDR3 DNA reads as TGTGCCAGCAGCTTGCTTGGGCGCACTGAAGCTTTCTTT.

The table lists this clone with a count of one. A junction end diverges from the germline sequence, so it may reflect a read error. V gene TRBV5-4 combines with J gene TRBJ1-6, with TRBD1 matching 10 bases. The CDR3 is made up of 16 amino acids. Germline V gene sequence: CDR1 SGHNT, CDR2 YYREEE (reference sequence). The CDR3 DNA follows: TGTGCCAGCAGCTTTGAAGGACAGGGGGATAATTCACCCCCCCACTTT. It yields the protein CASSFEGQGDNSPPHF.

Here the CDR3 reads CASSRTWTGDYEQYF. The CDR3, as DNA: TGCGCCAGCAGCCGTACGTGGACTGGAGACTACGAGCAGTACTTC. The chain combines TRBV5-1 with TRBJ2-7; TRBD2 might be the D (5 bases). V lost 4 bases, J lost 3 bases, and 17 bases lay in between. The CDR3 sequence is 15 residues long. Germline CDR1 is SGHRS and CDR2 is YFSETQ.

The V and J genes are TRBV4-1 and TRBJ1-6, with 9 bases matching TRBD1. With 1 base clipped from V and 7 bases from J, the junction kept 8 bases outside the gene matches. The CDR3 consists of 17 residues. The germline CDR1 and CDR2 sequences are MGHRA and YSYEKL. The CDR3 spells CASSQGDRDLGNSPLHF. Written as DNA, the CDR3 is TGCGCCAGCAGCCAAGGGGACAGGGACCTTGGAAATTCACCCCTCCACTTT.

In DNA form, the CDR3 reads TGTGCCACCAGCAGAGACGTAGACAGGGAAAGTAGAACCGGGGAGCTGTTTTTT. Amino acids: CATSRDVDRESRTGELFF. The V and J genes are TRBV15 and TRBJ2-2; 7 bases match TRBD1. The germline CDR1 and CDR2 sequences are LNHNV and YYDKDF (reference sequence). V shed 0 bases, J shed 5 bases, and the junction held 12 bases outside the gene matches. The CDR3 has 18 amino acids.

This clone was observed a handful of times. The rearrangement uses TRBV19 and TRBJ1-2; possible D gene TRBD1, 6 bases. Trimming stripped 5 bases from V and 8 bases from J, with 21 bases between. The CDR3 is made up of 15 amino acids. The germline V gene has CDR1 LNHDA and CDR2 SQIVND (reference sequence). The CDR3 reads CASSSRTAIYAGYTF. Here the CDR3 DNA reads TGTGCCAGTAGTTCGCGGACAGCTATCTACGCCGGCTACACCTTC.

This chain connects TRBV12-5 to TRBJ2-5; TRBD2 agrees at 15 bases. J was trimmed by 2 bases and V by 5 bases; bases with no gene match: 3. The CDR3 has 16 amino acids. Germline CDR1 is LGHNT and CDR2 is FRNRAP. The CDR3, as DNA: TGTGCTAGTGGTAAAGGACTAGCGGGGGGGCAAGAGACCCAGTACTTC. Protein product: CASGKGLAGGQETQYF.